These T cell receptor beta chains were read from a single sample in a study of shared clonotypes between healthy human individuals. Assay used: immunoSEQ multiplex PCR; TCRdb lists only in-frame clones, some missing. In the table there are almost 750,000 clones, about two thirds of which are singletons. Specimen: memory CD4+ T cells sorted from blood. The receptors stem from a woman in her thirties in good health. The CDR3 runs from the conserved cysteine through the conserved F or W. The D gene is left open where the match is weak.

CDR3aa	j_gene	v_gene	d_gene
CASSLFWDYEQFF	TRBJ2-1	TRBV7-3	NA
CASTPSAYFYEQYF	TRBJ2-7	TRBV10-2	NA
CASSESGGVEQYF	TRBJ2-7	TRBV10-2	NA
CASSTPGGVSGDTQYF	TRBJ2-3	TRBV19	TRBD1
CASELAGYTGELFF	TRBJ2-2	TRBV19	TRBD2
CAACGGWGLNTEAFF	TRBJ1-1	TRBV28	NA
CASSLGSGVVSYEQYF	TRBJ2-7	TRBV28	TRBD2
CASSRGMGLAGREQYF	TRBJ2-7	TRBV25-1	TRBD2
CASSPGTSYNEQFF	TRBJ2-1	TRBV18	TRBD2
CASSPYSTGGDTEAFF	TRBJ1-1	TRBV18	NA
CASSLGGTTENEQFF	TRBJ2-1	TRBV4-2	NA
CASRLSPPTSGRGETQYF	TRBJ2-5	TRBV12-2	NA
CASINNYGYTF	TRBJ1-2	TRBV28	NA
CASSFRDRTFTDTQYF	TRBJ2-3	TRBV28	TRBD1
CASRLRGVHQPQHF	TRBJ1-5	TRBV6-6	NA
CASSPFPGGTDTQYF	TRBJ2-3	TRBV5-4	NA
CAWSAGLAVQETQYF	TRBJ2-5	TRBV30	TRBD2
CASSPVLLGGEGGYEQYF	TRBJ2-7	TRBV5-1	NA
CASRSLLDWRVQPQHF	TRBJ1-5	TRBV28	NA
CASSFEGEQFF	TRBJ2-1	TRBV5-8	NA
CASSLSGRGAFF	TRBJ1-1	TRBV7-2	NA
CASSLGNSRMRNTEAFF	TRBJ1-1	TRBV27	NA
CASSTGLSYDTQYF	TRBJ2-3	TRBV27	NA
CSVMGFLGDEQFF	TRBJ2-1	TRBV29-1	NA
CASSLAGGDNYGYTF	TRBJ1-2	TRBV5-8	TRBD1
CASSLGLAVSQETQYF	TRBJ2-5	TRBV28	TRBD2
CASSESLLSQTQYF	TRBJ2-5	TRBV2	NA
CASSFPGTGGTGELFF	TRBJ2-2	TRBV11-2	TRBD1
CASTYGGQYYGYTF	TRBJ1-2	TRBV2	TRBD1
CASSYRRGYEQYF	TRBJ2-7	TRBV5-1	NA
CASSSPTHVYGYTF	TRBJ1-2	TRBV28	NA
CASSFGKNSGNTIYF	TRBJ1-3	TRBV28	NA
CASSSPGTRGGNEQFF	TRBJ2-1	TRBV28	TRBD2
CASSQDARPATNEKLFF	TRBJ1-4	TRBV4-1	NA
CASSPRLSLAKNIQYF	TRBJ2-4	TRBV19	NA
CASSTSEGEDYGYTF	TRBJ1-2	TRBV4-1	NA
CASSRSQETQYF	TRBJ2-5	TRBV5-1	NA
CASSQYRDRLEAFF	TRBJ1-1	TRBV14	TRBD1
CACRYRGLNEKLFF	TRBJ1-4	TRBV30	TRBD1
CASSYRGPNYGYTF	TRBJ1-2	TRBV2	TRBD1
CASSLSRGLTFNNEQFF	TRBJ2-1	TRBV28	TRBD2
CASSLTSYSYEQYF	TRBJ2-7	TRBV7-9	NA
CANSRVGSYNEQFF	TRBJ2-1	TRBV10-1	NA
CASRPRGHFYEQYF	TRBJ2-7	TRBV6-5	NA
CASSLFGPGTDNQPQHF	TRBJ1-5	TRBV5-1	TRBD1
CASKPTGNTDTQYF	TRBJ2-3	TRBV18	NA
CASRAGLTDTQYF	TRBJ2-3	TRBV6-4	NA
CATYHPRGIGTDTQYF	TRBJ2-3	TRBV28	NA
CASTGNYNEQFF	TRBJ2-1	TRBV27	NA
CASSIDLSRLAKNIQYF	TRBJ2-4	TRBV19	NA
CASSLGFFGSLGTGVVFF	TRBJ1-1	TRBV28	TRBD1
CASSIGRNSPGTQYF	TRBJ2-5	TRBV19	NA
CASSDRRDYTGELFF	TRBJ2-2	TRBV6-1	NA